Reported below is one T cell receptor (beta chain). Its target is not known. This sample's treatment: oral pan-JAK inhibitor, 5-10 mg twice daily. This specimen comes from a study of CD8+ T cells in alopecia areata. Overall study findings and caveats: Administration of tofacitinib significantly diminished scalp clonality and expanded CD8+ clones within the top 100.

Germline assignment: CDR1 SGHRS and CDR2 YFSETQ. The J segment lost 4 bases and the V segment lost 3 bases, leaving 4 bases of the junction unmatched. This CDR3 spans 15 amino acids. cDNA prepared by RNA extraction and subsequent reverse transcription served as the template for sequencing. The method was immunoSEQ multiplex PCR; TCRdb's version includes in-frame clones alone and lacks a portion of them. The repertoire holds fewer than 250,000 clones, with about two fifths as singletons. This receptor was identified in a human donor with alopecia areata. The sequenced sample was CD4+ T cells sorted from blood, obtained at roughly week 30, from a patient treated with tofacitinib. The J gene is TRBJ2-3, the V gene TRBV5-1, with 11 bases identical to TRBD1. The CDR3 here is CASSSGQGVADTQYF. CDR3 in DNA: TGCGCCAGCAGCTCGGGACAGGGGGTTGCAGATACGCAGTATTTT. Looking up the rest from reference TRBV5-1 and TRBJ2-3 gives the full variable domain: KAGVTQTPRYLIKTRGQQVTLSCSPISGHRSVSWYQQTPGQGLQFLFEYFSETQRNKGNFPGRFSGRQFSNSRSEMNVSTLELGDSALYLCASSSGQGVADTQYFGPGTRLTVL.